This T cell receptor beta chain was obtained from a study of OX40 agonist ivuxolimab in advanced cancers. Trimming stripped 6 bases from V and 1 base from J, with 13 bases between. The CDR3 covers 14 residues. CDR1 and CDR2 (germline): SGHTA, FQGNSA. Only in-frame clones appear in the TCRdb table, and some are missing; sequencing was by immunoSEQ multiplex PCR. The sample lists around 30,000 clones, around nine tenths occurring once. This material consisted of CD4+ or CD8+ T cells sorted from blood, taken in a trial of the OX40 agonist ivuxolimab. The V call is TRBV7-2, the J call TRBJ2-7; no clear D gene. This sequence originates from an adult with an advanced solid tumor such as melanoma, head and neck, liver or kidney cancer. The DNA of the CDR3 is TGTGCCAGCAGTTTCACGGTGGGGTCCTACGAGCAGTACTTC. It specifies CASSFTVGSYEQYF.